Listed here are 5 T cell receptor beta chains from one sample, sequenced in a study of somatic mutations in cytotoxic T cells in rheumatoid arthritis. Libraries were prepared by immunoSEQ multiplex PCR; TCRdb keeps only in-frame clonotypes and omits some of them. The top ten hold more than 15% of the sample, which has 15,000 to 20,000 clones, approximately 82% seen once. Material for sequencing was CD8+ T cells sorted from blood. The receptors shown here come from a woman aged 45-65 years with rheumatoid arthritis.

The chain combines TRBV28 with TRBJ2-7, with 8 bases that match TRBD2. Germline loops: CDR1 MDHEN, CDR2 SYDVKM. V trimming: 2 bases; J trimming: 5 bases; junction bases outside the gene matches: 5. The CDR3 is 14 residues long. In nucleotides, the CDR3 is TGTGCCAGCAGTTTAACACTAGCGGAAAACGAGCAGTACTTC. This gives the protein CASSLTLAENEQYF.

This sequence joins TRBV9 and TRBJ2-3; TRBD2 is a possible D gene (6 bases). Deletions cut 0 bases from V and 5 bases from J, with 7 bases between. The CDR3 is 13 residues long. Germline loops: CDR1 SGDLS, CDR2 YYNGEE. This chain's CDR3 is CASSVEGGDTQYF. CDR3 DNA: TGTGCCAGCAGCGTAGAGGGAGGAGATACGCAGTATTTT.

This chain connects TRBV19 to TRBJ2-3, with 11 bases lining up with TRBD1. J gave up 6 bases and V 10 bases, and 6 bases lay outside the gene matches. This CDR3 contains 13 residues. Germline CDR1 is LNHDA and CDR2 is SQIVND (reference sequence). The CDR3 nucleotides read TGTGCCACCGGGACAGGGGGTTTGGATACGCAGTATTTT. Its translation is CATGTGGLDTQYF.

The V gene is TRBV19, the J gene TRBJ2-7; unclear D gene. V shed 6 bases and J shed 0 bases, with 9 bases lying between them. The CDR3 runs to 13 residues. The V gene's germline CDR1 is LNHDA and CDR2 SQIVND (reference sequence). The DNA of the CDR3 is TGTGCCAGTAGCGACACGGACTCCTACGAGCAGTACTTC. Its protein is CASSDTDSYEQYF.

This chain links TRBV11-2 with TRBJ2-1; no clear D. Per germline, CDR1 SGHAT and CDR2 FQNNGV. The CDR3 length is 13 residues. V was shortened by 6 bases and J by 6 bases, with 12 bases between the two germline ends. DNA of the CDR3: TGTGCCAGCAGGTCCTCACAGTTCAATGAGCAGTTCTTC. Its protein is CASRSSQFNEQFF. The entire variable domain, with the rest obtained from reference TRBV11-2 and TRBJ2-1, is as follows: EAGVAQSPRYKIIEKRQSVAFWCNPISGHATLYWYQQILGQGPKLLIQFQNNGVVDDSQLPKDRFSAERLKGVDSTLKIQPAKLEDSAVYLCASRSSQFNEQFFGPGTRLTVL.